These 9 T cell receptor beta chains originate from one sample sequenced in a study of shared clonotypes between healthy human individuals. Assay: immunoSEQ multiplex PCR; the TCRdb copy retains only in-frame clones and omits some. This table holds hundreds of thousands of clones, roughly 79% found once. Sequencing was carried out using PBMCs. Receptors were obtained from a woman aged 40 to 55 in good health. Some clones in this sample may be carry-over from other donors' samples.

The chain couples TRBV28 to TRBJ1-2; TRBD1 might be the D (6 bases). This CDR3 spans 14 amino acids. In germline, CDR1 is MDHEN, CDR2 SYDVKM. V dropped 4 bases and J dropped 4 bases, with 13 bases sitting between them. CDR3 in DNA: TGTGCCAGCAGTTACTTAACAGGGCGCTATGGCTACACCTTC. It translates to CASSYLTGRYGYTF.

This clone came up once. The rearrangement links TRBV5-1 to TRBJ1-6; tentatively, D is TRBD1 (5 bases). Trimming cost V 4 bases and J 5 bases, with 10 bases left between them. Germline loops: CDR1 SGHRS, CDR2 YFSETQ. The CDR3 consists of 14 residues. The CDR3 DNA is TGCGCCAGCAGCCCCGGCAGGGATAATTCACCCCTCCACTTT. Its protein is CASSPGRDNSPLHF.

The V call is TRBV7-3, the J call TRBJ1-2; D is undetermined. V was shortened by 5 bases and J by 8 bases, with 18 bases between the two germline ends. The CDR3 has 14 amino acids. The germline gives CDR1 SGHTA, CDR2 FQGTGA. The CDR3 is CASSPPGPRQGYTF. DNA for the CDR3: TGTGCCAGCAGCCCCCCGGGCCCCCGCCAGGGCTACACCTTC.

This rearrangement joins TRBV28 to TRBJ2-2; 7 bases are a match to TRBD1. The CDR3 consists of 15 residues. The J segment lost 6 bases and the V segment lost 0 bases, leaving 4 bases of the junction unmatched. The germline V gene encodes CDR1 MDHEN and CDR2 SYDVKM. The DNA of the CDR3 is TGTGCCAGCAGTTTATGGCGTCAGGGGGCCGGGGAGCTGTTTTTT. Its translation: CASSLWRQGAGELFF.

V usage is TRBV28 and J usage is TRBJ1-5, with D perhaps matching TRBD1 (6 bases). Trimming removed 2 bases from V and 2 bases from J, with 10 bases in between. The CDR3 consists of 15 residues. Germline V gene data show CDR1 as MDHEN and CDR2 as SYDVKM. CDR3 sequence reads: CASSLRGMGNQPQHF. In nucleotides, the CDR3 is TGTGCCAGCAGTTTAAGGGGGATGGGCAATCAGCCCCAGCATTTT.

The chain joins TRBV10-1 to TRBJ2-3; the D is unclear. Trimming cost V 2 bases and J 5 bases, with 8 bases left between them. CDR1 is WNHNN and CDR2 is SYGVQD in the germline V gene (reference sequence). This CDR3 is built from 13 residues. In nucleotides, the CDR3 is TGCGCCAGCAGTGAGGGAGCTGGAGATACGCAGTATTTT. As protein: CASSEGAGDTQYF.

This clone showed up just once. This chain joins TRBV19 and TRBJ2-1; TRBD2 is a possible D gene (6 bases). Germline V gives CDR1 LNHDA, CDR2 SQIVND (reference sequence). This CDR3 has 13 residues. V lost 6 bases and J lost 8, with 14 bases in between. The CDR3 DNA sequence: TGTGCCAGTAGGGAGGGTGCATACTATGAGCAGTTCTTC. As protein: CASREGAYYEQFF.

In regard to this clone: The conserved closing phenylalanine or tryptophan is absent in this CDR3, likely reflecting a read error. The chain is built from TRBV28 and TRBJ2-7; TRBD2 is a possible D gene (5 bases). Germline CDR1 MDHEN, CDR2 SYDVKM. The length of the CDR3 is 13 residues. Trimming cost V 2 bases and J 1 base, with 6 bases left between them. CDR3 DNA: TGTGCCAGCAGTTTAGAGGGATCCTACGAGCAGTACCTC. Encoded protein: CASSLEGSYEQYL.

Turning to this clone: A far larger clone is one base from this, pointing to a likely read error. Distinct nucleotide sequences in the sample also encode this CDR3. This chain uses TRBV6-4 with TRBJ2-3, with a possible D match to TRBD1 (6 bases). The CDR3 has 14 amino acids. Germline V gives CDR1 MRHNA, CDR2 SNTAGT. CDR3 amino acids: CASSDSGESDTQYF. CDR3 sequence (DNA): TGTGCCAGCAGCGACTCAGGGGAGTCAGATACGCAGTATTTT.